This T cell receptor beta chain was documented in a study of T-cell memory formation after mild COVID-19. Using its own MiXCR run on the 5' RACE reads, TCRdb lists one record per CDR3 protein. The data hold some 110,000 distinct CDR3 sequences, with about 17% observed a single time. Trimming left V 4 bases short and J 1 base short, with 8 bases between. Germline CDR1 SEHNR, CDR2 FQNEAQ (reference sequence). The CDR3 runs to 13 residues. There are a few counts of this clonotype. Sequencing was done on a sample of PBMCs or a T cell subset sorted from them (not recorded which). The rearrangement links TRBV7-9 to TRBJ2-7; D is undetermined. The receptor was derived from an adult woman who had mild COVID-19 (a few samples of this study predate the infection). Cell type and time point are not known. CDR3 amino acids: CASSSRNSYEQYF. In nucleotides, the CDR3 is TGTGCCAGCAGCTCTCGAAATTCCTACGAGCAGTACTTC. Full variable domain (outside the CDR3, taken from reference TRBV7-9 and TRBJ2-7): DTGVSQNPRHKITKRGQNVTFRCDPISEHNRLYWYRQTLGQGPEFLTYFQNEAQLEKSRLLSDRFSAERPKGSFSTLEIQRTEQGDSAMYLCASSSRNSYEQYFGPGTRLTVT.